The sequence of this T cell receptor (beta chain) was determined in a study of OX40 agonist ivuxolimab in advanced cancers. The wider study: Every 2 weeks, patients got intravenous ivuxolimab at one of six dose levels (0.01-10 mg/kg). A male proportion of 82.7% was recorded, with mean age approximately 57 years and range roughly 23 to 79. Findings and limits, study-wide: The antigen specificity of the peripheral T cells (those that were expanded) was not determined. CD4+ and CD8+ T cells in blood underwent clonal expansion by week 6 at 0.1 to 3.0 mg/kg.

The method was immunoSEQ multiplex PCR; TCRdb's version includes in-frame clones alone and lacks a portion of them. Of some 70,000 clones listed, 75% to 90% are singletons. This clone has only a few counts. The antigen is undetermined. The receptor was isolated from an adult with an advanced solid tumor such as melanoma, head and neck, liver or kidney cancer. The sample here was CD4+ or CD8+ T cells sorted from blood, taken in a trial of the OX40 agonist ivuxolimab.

CDR3: CASSSGGIANYGYTF. CDR3 DNA sequence: TGTGCCAGCAGCTCAGGTGGGATCGCTAACTATGGCTACACCTTC. The rearrangement uses TRBV5-4 and TRBJ1-2, with no clear D. V was clipped by 3 bases and J by 0 bases, with 12 bases between them. The germline V gene has CDR1 SGHNT and CDR2 YYREEE (reference sequence). The CDR3 length is 15 residues.